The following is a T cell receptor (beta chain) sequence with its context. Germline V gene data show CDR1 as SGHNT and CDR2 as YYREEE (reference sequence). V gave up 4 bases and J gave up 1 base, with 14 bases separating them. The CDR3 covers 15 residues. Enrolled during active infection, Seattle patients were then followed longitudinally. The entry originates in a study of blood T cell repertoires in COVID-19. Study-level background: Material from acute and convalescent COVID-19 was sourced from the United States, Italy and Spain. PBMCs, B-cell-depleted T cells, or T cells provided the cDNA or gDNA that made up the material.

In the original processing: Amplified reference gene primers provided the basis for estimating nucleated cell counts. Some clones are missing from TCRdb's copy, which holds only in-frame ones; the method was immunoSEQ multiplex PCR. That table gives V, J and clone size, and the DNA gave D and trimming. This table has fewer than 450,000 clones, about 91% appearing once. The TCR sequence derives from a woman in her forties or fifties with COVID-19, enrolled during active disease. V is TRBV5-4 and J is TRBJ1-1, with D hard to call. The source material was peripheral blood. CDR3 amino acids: CASSAAPDGNTEAFF. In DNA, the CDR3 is TGTGCCAGCAGCGCAGCGCCTGACGGGAACACTGAAGCTTTCTTT.